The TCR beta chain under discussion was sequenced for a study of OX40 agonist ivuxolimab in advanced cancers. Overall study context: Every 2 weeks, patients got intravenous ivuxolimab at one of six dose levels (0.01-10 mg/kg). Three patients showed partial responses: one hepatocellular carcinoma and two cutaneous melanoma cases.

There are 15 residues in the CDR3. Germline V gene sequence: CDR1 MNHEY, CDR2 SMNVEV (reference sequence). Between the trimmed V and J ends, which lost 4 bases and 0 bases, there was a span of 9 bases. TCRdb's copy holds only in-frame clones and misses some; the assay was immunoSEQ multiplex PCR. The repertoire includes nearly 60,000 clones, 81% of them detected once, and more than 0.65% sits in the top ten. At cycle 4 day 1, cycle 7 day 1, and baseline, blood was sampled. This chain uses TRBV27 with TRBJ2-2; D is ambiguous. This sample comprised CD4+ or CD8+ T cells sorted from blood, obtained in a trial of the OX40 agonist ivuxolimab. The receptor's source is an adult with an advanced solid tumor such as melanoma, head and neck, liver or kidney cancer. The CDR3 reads CASSSLSANTGELFF. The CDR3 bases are TGTGCCAGCAGTTCCCTTTCGGCGAACACCGGGGAGCTGTTTTTT.